Following are 13 T cell receptor beta chains from one sample sequenced in a study of shared clonotypes between healthy human individuals. Some clones are missing from TCRdb's copy, which holds only in-frame ones; the method was immunoSEQ multiplex PCR. Found here are nearly 2 million clones, approximately 94% of them singletons; the top ten hold more than 0.95%. It was CD45RO-negative cells, positively selected for CCR7, that made up naive CD8 cells, with terminally differentiated effector memory CD45RA+ cells excluded. Material: naive CD8+ T cells sorted from blood. These receptors came from a man between 18 and 35 years old in good health.

The chain carries TRBV18 and TRBJ2-7; TRBD1 aligns across 10 bases. Trimming took 2 bases from V and 6 from J; bases not matched to a gene: 10. The CDR3 is 16 residues long. In germline, CDR1 is KGHSH, CDR2 LQKENI. Written as DNA, the CDR3 is TGTGCCAGCTCACCATCGACAGGGGGCATCGTCGGCGAGCAGTACTTC. Translating it yields CASSPSTGGIVGEQYF.

The gene calls are TRBV4-1 and TRBJ1-5; D is undetermined. Germline values: CDR1 MGHRA, CDR2 YSYEKL. Trimming took 4 bases from V and 0 from J, leaving 16 bases between them. CDR3 length equals 17 residues. The CDR3 reads CASSLGILDYSNQPQHF. The CDR3 nucleotides read TGCGCCAGCAGCCTTGGGATATTAGATTATAGCAATCAGCCCCAGCATTTT.

The J gene is TRBJ2-7, the V gene TRBV27; weak D call: TRBD1 (5 bases). The germline gives CDR1 MNHEY, CDR2 SMNVEV (reference sequence). Trimming shortened V by 8 bases and J by 0 bases, and 23 bases separated the two germline ends. The CDR3 sequence is 17 residues long. The CDR3 loop is CASAATGVQGPSYEQYF. CDR3 nucleotides: TGTGCCAGCGCTGCAACGGGTGTCCAGGGCCCCTCCTACGAGCAGTACTTC.

The chain joins TRBV7-9 to TRBJ2-2; D uncertain. The germline gives CDR1 SEHNR, CDR2 FQNEAQ (reference sequence). The CDR3 extends over 12 amino acids. V gave up 4 bases and J gave up 6 bases, with 6 bases separating them. For the CDR3, the DNA is TGTGCCAGCAGCTCCCTCGCCGGGGAGCTGTTTTTT. Its protein product is CASSSLAGELFF.

This chain uses TRBV2 with TRBJ2-7; a possible D gene is TRBD2 (6 bases). CDR1 and CDR2 (germline): SNHLY, FYNNEI. The ends were cut back, 2 bases at V and 9 bases at J, with 14 bases in the middle. The length of the CDR3 is 13 residues. The CDR3 nucleotides are TGTGCCAGCAGTGAAATGGATGCGCGGGGGCAGTACTTC. Translated: CASSEMDARGQYF.

V usage is TRBV28 and J usage is TRBJ2-7, with 8 positions matching TRBD1. Germline assignment: CDR1 MDHEN and CDR2 SYDVKM. This CDR3 has 15 residues. V lost 0 bases to trimming and J lost 2 bases; unmatched junction nucleotides: 3. The CDR3 here is CASSLWGTGTYEQYF. DNA of the CDR3: TGTGCCAGCAGTTTATGGGGGACAGGAACCTACGAGCAGTACTTC.

The gene calls are TRBV6-5 and TRBJ2-7; D unclear. V lost 5 bases to trimming and J lost 3 bases, with 11 bases between them. The CDR3 runs to 13 residues. The germline V gene encodes CDR1 MNHEY and CDR2 SVGAGI. DNA of the CDR3: TGTGCCAGCAGTCCCGTCATTGGCTACGAGCAGTACTTC. Its protein product is CASSPVIGYEQYF.

The chain is built from TRBV14 and TRBJ2-5; D is uncertain. Trimming took 2 bases from V and 5 from J, leaving 12 bases between them. Per germline, CDR1 SGHDN and CDR2 FVKESK. The CDR3 consists of 14 residues. The CDR3 loop is CASSQRFNTETQYF. DNA for the CDR3: TGTGCCAGCAGCCAACGGTTCAATACGGAGACCCAGTACTTC.

The V gene is TRBV7-9, the J gene TRBJ1-1; D might be TRBD1 (5 bases). CDR1 and CDR2 (germline): SEHNR, FQNEAQ (reference sequence). The CDR3 spans 15 residues. V was clipped by 7 bases and J by 2 bases, with 17 bases between them. The CDR3 region is CASTEGERINTEAFF. Written as DNA, the CDR3 is TGTGCCAGCACCGAAGGGGAGAGAATTAACACTGAAGCTTTCTTT.

The chain carries TRBV5-5 and TRBJ2-7; possibly TRBD1 for D (6 bases). The CDR3 is 14 amino acids. Trimming cost V 4 bases and J 5 bases, with 16 bases left between them. The germline V gene encodes CDR1 SGHKS and CDR2 YYEKEE (reference sequence). DNA of the CDR3: TGTGCCAGCAGCCTTGGACAGACGGTCGACGAGCAGTACTTC. Its translation: CASSLGQTVDEQYF.

The CDR3 loop is CASSPLVAGEGEQYF. CDR3 coding DNA: TGCGCCAGCAGCCCCCTCGTAGCGGGAGAAGGGGAGCAGTACTTC. V and J are TRBV4-1 and TRBJ2-7; 9 bases align to TRBD2. The ends lost 4 bases at V and 7 bases at J; junction bases unmatched: 11. The CDR3 has 15 amino acids. The germline gives CDR1 MGHRA, CDR2 YSYEKL.

Details on this clone: At one end, the junction sequence differs from germline, possibly due to a read error. Other DNA sequences from this sample encode an identical CDR3 as well. The chain is built from TRBV7-7 and TRBJ2-7; 8 bases map to TRBD1. Per germline, CDR1 SSHAT and CDR2 FNYEAQ (reference sequence). The CDR3 runs to 13 residues. The CDR3 protein is CASSPGQGYEQYF. CDR3 in DNA: TGTGCTAGCAGCCCCGGACAGGGCTACGAGCAGTACTTC.

V is TRBV11-2 and J is TRBJ1-6, with 7 bases lining up with TRBD1. The length of the CDR3 is 14 residues. Trimming at V came to 3 bases and at J to 9 bases, leaving 5 bases not matched to a gene. CDR1 and CDR2 (germline): SGHAT, FQNNGV. The CDR3 sequence is CASSLPDRASPLHF. DNA for the CDR3: TGTGCCAGCAGCTTGCCTGACAGGGCTTCACCCCTCCACTTT.